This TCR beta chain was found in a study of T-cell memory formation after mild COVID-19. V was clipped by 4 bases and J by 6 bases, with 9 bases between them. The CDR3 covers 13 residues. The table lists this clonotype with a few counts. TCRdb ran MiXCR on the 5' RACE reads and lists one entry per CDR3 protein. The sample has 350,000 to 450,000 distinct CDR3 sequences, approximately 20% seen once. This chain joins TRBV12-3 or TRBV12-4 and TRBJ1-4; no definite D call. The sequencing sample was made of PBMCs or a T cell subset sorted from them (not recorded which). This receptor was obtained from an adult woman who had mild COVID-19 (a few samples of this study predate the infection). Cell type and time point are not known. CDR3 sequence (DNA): TGTGCCAGCAGTTCCCCCGGGGATGAAAAACTGTTTTTT. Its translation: CASSSPGDEKLFF.